This T cell receptor (beta chain) was recorded in a study of T-cell memory formation after mild COVID-19. TCRdb itself ran the 5' RACE reads through MiXCR, one entry per CDR3 protein. The sample shows about 190,000 distinct CDR3 sequences, roughly 18% of them seen only once. V shed 4 bases and J shed 4 bases, with 12 bases lying between them. The CDR3 is made up of 14 amino acids. Germline V CDR1 and CDR2: MNHEY, SVGEGT. Source material: PBMCs or a T cell subset sorted from them (not recorded which). The J gene is TRBJ2-3, the V gene TRBV6-2 or TRBV6-3; tentatively, D is TRBD2 (5 bases). This sequence originates from an adult woman who had mild COVID-19 (a few samples of this study predate the infection). Cell type and time point are not known. This CDR3 reads CASSSWTGSDTQYF. The CDR3 DNA reads TGTGCCAGCAGTTCTTGGACTGGATCAGATACGCAGTATTTT.